These T cell receptor beta chains were read from a single sample in a study of T cells after yellow fever vaccination. TCRdb re-called the 5' RACE reads through MiXCR, storing one row per CDR3 protein. The table lists some 350,000 distinct CDR3 sequences, 3.5% to 4.5% of them singletons, with more than 20% in the top ten. The sequencing used PBMCs, collected 5 days after the yellow fever booster vaccination. The source of these receptors is a man in his late teens or twenties who received the YFV17D yellow fever vaccine. Both conserved end residues are part of each CDR3. A D gene is named only where the DNA matches it firmly. A row's size may be missing; if present it is once, few, many or a size class.

clone_size,j_call,v_call,d_call,cdr3_nt,cdr3_aa
many,TRBJ2-4,TRBV19,TRBD1,TGTGCCAGTAGTGGGACAGGGAGGATGGAAAACATTCAGTACTTC,CASSGTGRMENIQYF
few,TRBJ1-4,TRBV4-3,-,TGCGCCAGCAGCCAAAGCCCGCAGGGAACTAATGAAAAACTGTTTTTT,CASSQSPQGTNEKLFF
many,TRBJ1-1,TRBV5-1,-,TGCGCCAGCAGCTTGGTACTGGGGAACACTGAAGCTTTCTTT,CASSLVLGNTEAFF
many,TRBJ2-4,TRBV4-1,TRBD2,TGCGCCAGCAGCCAAACTAGCGGGGCCCAGCAGAACATTCAGTACTTC,CASSQTSGAQQNIQYF
few,TRBJ1-5,TRBV19,-,TGTGCCAGTAGTATAGGGATTAGCAATCAGCCCCAGCATTTT,CASSIGISNQPQHF
few,TRBJ1-6,TRBV29-1,TRBD1,TGCAGCGTTGGGACAGGGGGAAATAATTCACCCCTCCACTTT,CSVGTGGNNSPLHF
-,TRBJ2-3,TRBV4-1,-,TGCGCCAGCAGCCAAGGGGGGTGGGGGAGCACAGATACGCAGTATTTT,CASSQGGWGSTDTQYF
many,TRBJ1-4,TRBV4-3,-,TGCGCCAGCAGCCAAGTTGGGGGAGGACTGATTGAAAAACTGTTTTTT,CASSQVGGGLIEKLFF
-,TRBJ2-6,TRBV6-5,TRBD1,TGTGCCAGCAGTCGGGGGTTAGGGACAGGGGGCCCTGGGGCCAACGTCCTGACTTTC,CASSRGLGTGGPGANVLTF
many,TRBJ1-4,TRBV28,-,TGTGCCAGCAGTTCCGGGGGGGCGGCTGAAAAACTGTTTTTT,CASSSGGAAEKLFF
many,TRBJ1-1,TRBV6-2/TRBV6-3,-,TGTGCCAGCAGCCCTACGACAGGATACACTGAAGCTTTCTTT,CASSPTTGYTEAFF
many,TRBJ1-5,TRBV5-1,-,TGTGCCAGCAGTCCCGGGACGGCTAATCAGCCCCAGCATTTT,CASSPGTANQPQHF
-,TRBJ1-5,TRBV5-5,-,TGTGCCAGCAGCCCTAGAGGGGGGTGGGGAAATCAGCCCCAGCATTTT,CASSPRGGWGNQPQHF